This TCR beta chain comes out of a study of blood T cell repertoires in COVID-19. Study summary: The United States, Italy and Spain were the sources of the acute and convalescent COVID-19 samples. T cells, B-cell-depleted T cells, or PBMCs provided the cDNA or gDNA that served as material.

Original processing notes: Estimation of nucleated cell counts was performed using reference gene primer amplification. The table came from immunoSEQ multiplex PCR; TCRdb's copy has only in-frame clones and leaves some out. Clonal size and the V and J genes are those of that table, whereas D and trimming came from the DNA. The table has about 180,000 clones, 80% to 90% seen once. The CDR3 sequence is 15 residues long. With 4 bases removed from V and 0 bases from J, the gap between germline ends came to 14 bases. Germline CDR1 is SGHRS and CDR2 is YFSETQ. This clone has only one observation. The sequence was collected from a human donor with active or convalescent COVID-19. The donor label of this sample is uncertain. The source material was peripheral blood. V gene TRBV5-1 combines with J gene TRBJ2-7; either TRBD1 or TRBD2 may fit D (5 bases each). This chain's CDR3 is CASSLGPTSSYEQYF. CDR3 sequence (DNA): TGCGCCAGCAGCCTGGGACCCACTAGCTCCTACGAGCAGTACTTC. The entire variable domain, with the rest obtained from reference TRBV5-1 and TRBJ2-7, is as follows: KAGVTQTPRYLIKTRGQQVTLSCSPISGHRSVSWYQQTPGQGLQFLFEYFSETQRNKGNFPGRFSGRQFSNSRSEMNVSTLELGDSALYLCASSLGPTSSYEQYFGPGTRLTVT.